The 8 T cell receptor beta chains in this list originate from one sample, sequenced in a study of T cell responses to AZD1222 COVID-19 vaccine. The repertoire was sequenced with immunoSEQ multiplex PCR; TCRdb's copy has only in-frame clones and lacks some. This table holds around 150,000 clones, approximately 88% found once. The material sequenced was peripheral blood, taken on day 0 of MenACWY control vaccination. The receptors originated from an adult in good health.

This chain uses TRBV20-1 with TRBJ1-3, with D hard to call. The length of the CDR3 is 11 residues. Between the trimmed V and J ends, which lost 5 bases and 4 bases, there was a span of 6 bases. From germline, CDR1 is DFQATT and CDR2 SNEGSKA (reference sequence). The CDR3 here is CSAPLGNTIYF. The CDR3 nucleotides are TGCAGTGCTCCTCTAGGAAACACCATATATTTT.

This clone was recorded once. This chain connects TRBV11-2 to TRBJ1-3, with 10 positions matching TRBD1. This CDR3 is built from 15 residues. CDR1 is SGHAT and CDR2 is FQNNGV in the germline V gene. The V and J ends lost 4 bases and 8 bases, in that order; junction bases with no gene match: 8. CDR3 amino acids: CASSSYGTGVDTIYF. The CDR3 DNA sequence: TGTGCCAGCAGCTCATACGGGACAGGGGTTGACACCATATATTTT.

This sequence joins TRBV12-3 or TRBV12-4 and TRBJ1-2; TRBD1 is a possible D gene (5 bases). This CDR3 contains 13 residues. V shed 2 bases and J shed 8 bases, with 12 bases lying between them. This CDR3 reads CASSLWGFGGYTF. CDR3 bases: TGTGCCAGCAGTTTATGGGGGTTCGGGGGCTACACCTTC.

This clone was recorded only once. This rearrangement joins TRBV5-4 to TRBJ2-1, with 12 bases matching TRBD2. The junction had 8 bases not matched to a gene; V was cut back by 2 bases and J by 8 bases. From germline, CDR1 is SGHNT and CDR2 YYREEE (reference sequence). The CDR3 is 16 amino acids. This chain's CDR3 is CASSLRTSGIFDEQFF. Written as DNA, the CDR3 is TGTGCCAGCAGCTTACGGACTAGCGGGATATTCGATGAGCAGTTCTTC.

The chain carries TRBV7-2 and TRBJ1-2; tentatively, D is TRBD1 (6 bases). The V gene's germline CDR1 is SGHTA and CDR2 FQGNSA. This CDR3 comprises 15 residues. The germline V and J ends were trimmed by 4 bases and 4 bases, with 16 bases remaining between them. The CDR3 DNA reads as TGTGCCAGCAGCTCAACAGGGAGGATGATCTATGGCTACACCTTC. It encodes CASSSTGRMIYGYTF.

The chain carries TRBV5-4 and TRBJ1-2; D unclear. Germline CDR1 SGHNT, CDR2 YYREEE (reference sequence). This CDR3 is 13 amino acids long. Trimming stripped 4 bases from V and 2 bases from J, with 9 bases between. CDR3 sequence reads: CASSRTANYGYTF. The CDR3 DNA is TGTGCCAGCAGCCGGACGGCAAACTATGGCTACACCTTC.

The J gene is TRBJ2-3, the V gene TRBV4-1; the match to TRBD2 covers 9 bases. The length of the CDR3 is 16 residues. Trimming took 3 bases from V and 3 from J; bases not matched to a gene: 7. Looked up from germline, CDR1 is MGHRA and CDR2 is YSYEKL. The CDR3 protein is CASSHTPAGGTDTQYF. CDR3 in DNA: TGCGCCAGCAGCCATACCCCAGCGGGGGGAACAGATACGCAGTATTTT.

This clone was counted a single time. The chain has TRBV9 and TRBJ2-3; 12 bases are a match to TRBD2. CDR3 size: 16 residues. From germline, CDR1 is SGDLS and CDR2 YYNGEE. The trim removed 2 bases at V and 5 bases at J, leaving 6 bases unmatched. CDR3 residues: CASSVLAGGVGDTQYF. DNA for the CDR3: TGTGCCAGCAGCGTCCTAGCGGGGGGGGTAGGAGATACGCAGTATTTT.